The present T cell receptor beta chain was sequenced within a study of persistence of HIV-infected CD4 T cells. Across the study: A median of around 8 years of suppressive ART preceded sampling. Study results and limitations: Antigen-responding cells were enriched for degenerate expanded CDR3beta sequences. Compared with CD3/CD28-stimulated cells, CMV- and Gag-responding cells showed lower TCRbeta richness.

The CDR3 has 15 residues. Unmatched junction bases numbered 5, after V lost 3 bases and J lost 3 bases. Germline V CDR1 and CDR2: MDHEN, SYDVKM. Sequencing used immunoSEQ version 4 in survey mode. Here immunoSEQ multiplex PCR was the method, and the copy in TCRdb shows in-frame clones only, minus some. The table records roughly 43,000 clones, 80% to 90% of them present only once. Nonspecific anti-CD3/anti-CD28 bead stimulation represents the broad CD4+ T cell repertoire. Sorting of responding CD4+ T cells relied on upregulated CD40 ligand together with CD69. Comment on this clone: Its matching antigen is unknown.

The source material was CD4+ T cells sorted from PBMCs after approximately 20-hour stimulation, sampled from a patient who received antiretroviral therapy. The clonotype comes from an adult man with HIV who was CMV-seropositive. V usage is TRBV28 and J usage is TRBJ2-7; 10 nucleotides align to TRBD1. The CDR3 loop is CASSFLTGGIYEQYF. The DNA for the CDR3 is TGTGCCAGCAGTTTCCTGACAGGGGGCATCTACGAGCAGTACTTC.